The 20 T cell receptor beta chains listed next were all sequenced from one sample in a study of spatial heterogeneity in lung cancer. TCRdb processed the 5' RACE reads anew with MiXCR; each CDR3 protein has one entry. Among tens of thousands of distinct CDR3 sequences listed, approximately 8.5% were seen once. The time point: sample taken at primary tumor resection. Tumor, nontumor lung or frozen PBMC supplied whole RNA, sequenced without sorting. The source was PBMCs, collected at surgery. The source of these receptors is a male donor with early-stage non-small cell lung cancer.

The rearrangement uses TRBV7-9 and TRBJ2-3; D uncertain. Germline V lookup: CDR1 SEHNR, CDR2 FQNEAQ (reference sequence). CDR3 size: 19 residues. Trimming stripped 1 base from V and 1 base from J, with 21 bases between. DNA for the CDR3: TGTGCCAGCAGCTTAGTCGTCGGAACCCTCGGACGACGCACAGATACGCAGTATTTT. Amino acids: CASSLVVGTLGRRTDTQYF.

This rearrangement joins TRBV9 to TRBJ2-3; D not resolved. V shed 4 bases and J shed 3 bases, with 12 bases lying between them. There are 14 residues in the CDR3. Germline V gene lookup returns CDR1 SGDLS and CDR2 YYNGEE. The DNA for the CDR3 is TGTGCCAGCAGCCCTCGGGCCGATACAGATACGCAGTATTTT. Protein sequence: CASSPRADTDTQYF.

This clonotype was counted only a few times. The chain joins TRBV2 to TRBJ2-5; D gene uncertain. Germline lookup yields CDR1 SNHLY and CDR2 FYNNEI. The length of the CDR3 is 12 residues. Trimming cost V 7 bases and J 2 bases, with 8 bases left between them. DNA of the CDR3: TGTGCCAGCAAGACACCTCAAGAGACCCAGTACTTC. This encodes CASKTPQETQYF.

At least ten counts were recorded for this clonotype. The rearrangement links TRBV18 to TRBJ1-4; weak D call: TRBD1 (5 bases). The CDR3 spans 15 residues. Germline V gives CDR1 KGHSH, CDR2 LQKENI. The ends were cut back, 0 bases at V and 5 bases at J, with 10 bases in the middle. CDR3 in amino acids: CASSPPGPGNEKLFF. The CDR3 nucleotides are TGTGCCAGCTCACCACCGGGGCCGGGGAATGAAAAACTGTTTTTT.

The sample holds a few counts of this clonotype. The chain uses TRBV4-1 and TRBJ1-5, with a tentative D call TRBD1 (6 bases). The CDR3 is 14 amino acids. The germline V and J ends were trimmed by 0 bases and 9 bases, with 12 bases remaining between them. Germline V lookup: CDR1 MGHRA, CDR2 YSYEKL. This chain's CDR3 is CASSQESGARPQHF. As DNA, the CDR3 is TGCGCCAGCAGCCAAGAGTCAGGGGCGAGGCCCCAGCATTTT.

This chain uses TRBV29-1 with TRBJ2-2; D uncertain. CDR1 is SQVTM, CDR2 ANQGSEA, per germline. Trimming cost V 0 bases and J 5 bases, with 4 bases left between them. The CDR3 contains 12 residues. The CDR3 sequence: CSVEEGTGELFF. In nucleotides, the CDR3 is TGCAGCGTTGAAGAGGGAACCGGGGAGCTGTTTTTT.

CDR3: CASSRHLANSDTQYF. For the CDR3, the DNA is TGTGCCAGCAGCCGTCACCTAGCGAACTCAGATACGCAGTATTTT. This chain uses TRBV25-1 with TRBJ2-3, with D perhaps TRBD2 (6 bases). V shed 6 bases and J shed 4 bases, with 17 bases lying between them. CDR3 length equals 15 residues. Germline V gene sequence: CDR1 MGHDK, CDR2 SYGVNS.

This clonotype was counted only a few times. The chain combines TRBV4-3 with TRBJ2-3, with 9 bases matching TRBD2. Germline V CDR1 and CDR2: LGHNA, YSLEER. V was pared by 1 base and J by 5 bases, with 4 bases of the junction left unmatched. CDR3 size: 15 residues. In DNA form, the CDR3 reads TGCGCCAGCAGCCAAGGCGGGGGGGCCGGAGATACGCAGTATTTT. It specifies CASSQGGGAGDTQYF.

This clonotype has only a few counts. This chain uses TRBV6-2 or TRBV6-3 with TRBJ1-4, with unresolved D. From germline, CDR1 is MNHEY and CDR2 SVGEGT. V lost 2 bases to trimming and J lost 8 bases, with 12 bases between them. This CDR3 contains 14 residues. CDR3 sequence reads: CASSYGQLGEKLFF. Here the CDR3 DNA reads TGTGCCAGCAGTTACGGCCAGCTGGGAGAAAAACTGTTTTTT.

The CDR3 is CASSQRYLGGGATDTQYF. CDR3 coding DNA: TGCGCCAGCAGCCAACGTTATCTGGGAGGGGGCGCCACAGATACGCAGTATTTT. The chain combines TRBV4-3 with TRBJ2-3; D may correspond to TRBD1 or TRBD2 (7 bases each). Deletions cut 2 bases from V and 2 bases from J, with 20 bases between. CDR3 size: 18 residues. Germline CDR1 is LGHNA and CDR2 is YSLEER.

This clonotype was observed at least ten times. J is TRBJ2-7 and V is TRBV5-6, with D tentatively TRBD1 (5 bases). The CDR3 extends over 15 amino acids. Germline V gene data show CDR1 as SGHDT and CDR2 as YYEEEE. Trimming removed 2 bases at V and 6 bases at J, with 18 bases between. In nucleotides, the CDR3 is TGTGCCAGCAGCTTTCGAAGGACATCGGCCGGCGAGCAGTACTTC. It specifies CASSFRRTSAGEQYF.

Note on this clonotype: No conserved phenylalanine or tryptophan ends this CDR3, so it is likely a read error. Because the CDR3's place on the DNA is in doubt, the DNA is left out and the CDR3 is given as listed by TCRdb. V is TRBV20-1 and J is TRBJ2-4; the table's D gene call, TRBD2, was not cross checked with the DNA. The CDR3 is 11 residues long, counting both termini. Per germline, CDR1 DFQATT and CDR2 SNEGSKA (reference sequence). The CDR3 is CSAREGTHTVV.

The rearrangement uses TRBV2 and TRBJ2-4; D not resolved. Trimming took 6 bases from V and 11 from J, leaving 17 bases between them. Germline CDR1 is SNHLY and CDR2 is FYNNEI. The CDR3 loop spans 13 amino acids. The CDR3 DNA is TGTGCCAGCAGCTACCGTCCCGGGCAGGTTCAGTACTTC. It codes for CASSYRPGQVQYF.

This clonotype has only a few counts. V and J are TRBV19 and TRBJ2-7, with 7 bases fitting TRBD2. Trimming at V came to 6 bases and at J to 3 bases, leaving 11 bases not matched to a gene. The CDR3 is 15 amino acids. From germline, CDR1 is LNHDA and CDR2 SQIVND (reference sequence). The CDR3 sequence: CASSPLAESIYEQYF. DNA of the CDR3: TGTGCCAGTAGCCCGCTAGCGGAATCTATCTACGAGCAGTACTTC.

The table lists this clonotype with a few counts. The rearrangement joins TRBV20-1 to TRBJ1-2, with D maybe TRBD1 (5 bases). The CDR3 sequence is 14 residues long. Per germline, CDR1 DFQATT and CDR2 SNEGSKA (reference sequence). V lost 1 base and J lost 7, with 16 bases in between. CDR3 bases: TGCAGTGCTAGAGGGCAGGGAACTATAGTTGGCTACACCTTC. Its protein is CSARGQGTIVGYTF.

This clonotype was seen ten or more times. The CDR3 here is CASSEEASGYNEQFF. The CDR3 bases are TGTGCCAGCAGTGAAGAGGCTAGCGGGTACAATGAGCAGTTCTTC. V and J are TRBV2 and TRBJ2-1, with 8 bases identical to TRBD2. The CDR3 consists of 15 residues. J was trimmed by 4 bases and V by 1 base; bases with no gene match: 3. The germline gives CDR1 SNHLY, CDR2 FYNNEI.

This clonotype was found a few times. V is TRBV3-1 and J is TRBJ1-5, with D unclear. The V gene's germline CDR1 is LGHDT and CDR2 YNNKEL (reference sequence). The CDR3 consists of 16 residues. With 4 bases removed from V and 1 base from J, the gap between germline ends came to 14 bases. The CDR3 DNA reads TGTGCCAGCAGCCTCGTTGAGCCGGGAAGCAATCAGCCCCAGCATTTT. Protein: CASSLVEPGSNQPQHF.

This clonotype was counted between two and nine times. The chain uses TRBV5-1 and TRBJ1-1; TRBD1 matches at 7 bases. CDR1 and CDR2 (germline): SGHRS, YFSETQ. The V and J ends lost 5 bases and 3 bases, in that order; junction bases with no gene match: 4. The CDR3 covers 13 residues. This CDR3 is CASRYDRDTEAFF. Here the CDR3 DNA reads TGCGCCAGCAGGTACGACAGGGACACTGAAGCTTTCTTT. The entire variable domain, with the rest obtained from reference TRBV5-1 and TRBJ1-1, is as follows: KAGVTQTPRYLIKTRGQQVTLSCSPISGHRSVSWYQQTPGQGLQFLFEYFSETQRNKGNFPGRFSGRQFSNSRSEMNVSTLELGDSALYLCASRYDRDTEAFFGQGTRLTVV.

The V gene is TRBV18, the J gene TRBJ2-5, with D possibly being TRBD1 (6 bases). CDR1 and CDR2 (germline): KGHSH, LQKENI. The CDR3 contains 15 residues. Deletions cut 6 bases from V and 4 bases from J, with 18 bases between. The chain's CDR3 is CASSQLRGRGETQYF. The CDR3, as DNA: TGTGCCAGCTCTCAACTCAGGGGTAGAGGAGAGACCCAGTACTTC.

This clonotype has a handful of counts. The J gene is TRBJ1-2, the V gene TRBV20-1; 7 bases align to TRBD1. Germline loops: CDR1 DFQATT, CDR2 SNEGSKA (reference sequence). V dropped 4 bases and J dropped 12; count of bases not matched to a gene: 11. The CDR3 consists of 12 residues. The CDR3 coding sequence is TGCAGTGCTACGACCGGGACAGCCCTCAACACCTTC. Translated, it gives CSATTGTALNTF.